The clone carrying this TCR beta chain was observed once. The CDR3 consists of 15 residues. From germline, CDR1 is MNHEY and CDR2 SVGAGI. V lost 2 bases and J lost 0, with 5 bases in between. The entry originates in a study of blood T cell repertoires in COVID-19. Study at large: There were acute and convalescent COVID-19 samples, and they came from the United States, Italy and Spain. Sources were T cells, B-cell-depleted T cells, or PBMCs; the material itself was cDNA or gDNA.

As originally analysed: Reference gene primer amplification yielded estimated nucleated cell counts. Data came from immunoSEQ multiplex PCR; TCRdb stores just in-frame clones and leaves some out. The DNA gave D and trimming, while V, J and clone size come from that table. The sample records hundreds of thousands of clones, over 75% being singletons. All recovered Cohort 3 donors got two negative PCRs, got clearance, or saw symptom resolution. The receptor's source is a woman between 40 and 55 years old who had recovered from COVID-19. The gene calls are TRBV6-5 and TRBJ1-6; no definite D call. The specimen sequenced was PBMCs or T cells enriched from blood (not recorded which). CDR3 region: CASSYVSSYNSPLHF. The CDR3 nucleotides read TGTGCCAGCAGTTACGTGAGCTCCTATAATTCACCCCTCCACTTT.